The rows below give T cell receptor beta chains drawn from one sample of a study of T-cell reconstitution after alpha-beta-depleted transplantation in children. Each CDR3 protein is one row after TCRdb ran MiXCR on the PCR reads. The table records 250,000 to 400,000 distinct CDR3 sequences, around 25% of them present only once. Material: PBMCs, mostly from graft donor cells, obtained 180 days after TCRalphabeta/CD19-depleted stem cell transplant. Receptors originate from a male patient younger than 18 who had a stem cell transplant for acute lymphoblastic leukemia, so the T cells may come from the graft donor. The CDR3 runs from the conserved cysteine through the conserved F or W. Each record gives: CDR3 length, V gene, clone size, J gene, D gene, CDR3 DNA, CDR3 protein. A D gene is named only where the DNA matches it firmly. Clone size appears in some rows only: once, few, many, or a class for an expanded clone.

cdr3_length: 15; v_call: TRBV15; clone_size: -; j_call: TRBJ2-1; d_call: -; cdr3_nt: TGTGCCACCAGCATTGCGGCTATAATAGGGAATGAGCAGTTCTTC; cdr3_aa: CATSIAAIIGNEQFF
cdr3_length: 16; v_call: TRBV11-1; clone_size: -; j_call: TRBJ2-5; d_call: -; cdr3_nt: TGTGCCAGCAGCTTAGACGTGGGGGGGACAGAAGAGACCCAGTACTTC; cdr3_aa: CASSLDVGGTEETQYF
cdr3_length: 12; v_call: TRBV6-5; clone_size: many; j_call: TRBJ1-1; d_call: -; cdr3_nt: TGTGCCAGCAGTGTGGGGTCGGGTGGAGCTTTCTTT; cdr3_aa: CASSVGSGGAFF
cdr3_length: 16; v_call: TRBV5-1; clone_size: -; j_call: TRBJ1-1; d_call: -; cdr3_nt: TGCGCCAGCAGCCTACTCCACAGGGACCAAGGCACTGAAGCTTTCTTT; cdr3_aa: CASSLLHRDQGTEAFF
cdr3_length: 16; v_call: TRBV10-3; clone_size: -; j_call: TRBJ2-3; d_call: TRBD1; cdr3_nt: TGTGCCATCAGTGACCCCGGGACAGGGTCCACAGATACGCAGTATTTT; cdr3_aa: CAISDPGTGSTDTQYF
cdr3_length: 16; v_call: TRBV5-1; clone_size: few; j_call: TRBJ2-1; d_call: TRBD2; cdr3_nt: TGCGCCAGCAGCTCGCCGGGAGCGGGGGAAAGCAATGAGCAGTTCTTC; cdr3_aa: CASSSPGAGESNEQFF
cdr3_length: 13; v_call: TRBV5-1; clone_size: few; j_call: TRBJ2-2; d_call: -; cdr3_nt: TGCGCCAGCAGGTCAAATCCCACCGGGGAGCTGTTTTTT; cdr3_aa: CASRSNPTGELFF
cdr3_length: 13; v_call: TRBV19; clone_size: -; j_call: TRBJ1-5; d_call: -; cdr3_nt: TGTGCCAGTAGCAAAGGGGCAAATCAGCCCCAGCATTTT; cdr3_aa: CASSKGANQPQHF
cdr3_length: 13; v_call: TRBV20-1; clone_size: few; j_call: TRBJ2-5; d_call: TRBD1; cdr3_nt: TGCAGTGCTGAGACAGGGGACCAAGAGACCCAGTACTTC; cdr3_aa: CSAETGDQETQYF
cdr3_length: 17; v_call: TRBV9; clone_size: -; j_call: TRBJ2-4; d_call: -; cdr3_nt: TGTGCCAGCAGCACCGATCCCGGGACCTTAGCCAAAAACATTCAGTACTTC; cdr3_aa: CASSTDPGTLAKNIQYF
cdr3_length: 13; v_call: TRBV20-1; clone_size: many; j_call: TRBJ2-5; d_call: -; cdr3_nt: TGCAGTGCTAGTATGGCAGCGGCGGAGACCCAGTACTTC; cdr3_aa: CSASMAAAETQYF
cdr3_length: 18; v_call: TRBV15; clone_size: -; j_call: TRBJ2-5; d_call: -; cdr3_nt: -; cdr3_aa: CATSRSDLAGGFLETQYF
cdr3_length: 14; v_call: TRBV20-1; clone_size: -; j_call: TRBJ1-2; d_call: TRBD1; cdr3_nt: TGCAGTGCTAGGGAACAGGGGCGGGGTTTGGGCTACACCTTC; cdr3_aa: CSAREQGRGLGYTF
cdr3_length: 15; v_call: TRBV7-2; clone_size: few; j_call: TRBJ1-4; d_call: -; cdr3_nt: TGTGCCAGCAGCGCTGACACTGCAACTAATGAAAAACTGTTTTTT; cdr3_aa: CASSADTATNEKLFF
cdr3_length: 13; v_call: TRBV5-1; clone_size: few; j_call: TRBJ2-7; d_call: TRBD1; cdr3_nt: TGCGCCAGCAACGGACAGGGGTCCTACGAGCAGTACTTC; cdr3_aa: CASNGQGSYEQYF
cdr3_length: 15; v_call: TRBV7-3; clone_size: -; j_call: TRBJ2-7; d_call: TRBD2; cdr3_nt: TGTGCCAGCAGCGTTCTAGCGGGAGGGCCTTACGAGCAGTACTTC; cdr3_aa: CASSVLAGGPYEQYF